This is a list of T cell receptor beta chains from one sample in a study of shared clonotypes between healthy human individuals. The repertoire was sequenced with immunoSEQ multiplex PCR; TCRdb's copy has only in-frame clones and lacks some. The repertoire holds approximately 2.1 million clones, with 85% to 95% as singletons. Sequencing was performed on naive CD4+ T cells from PBMCs. The receptors stem from a man between 18 and 29 years old in good health. Some clones in this sample may be carry-over from other donors' samples. Both conserved end residues are part of each CDR3. Each record gives: J gene, clone size, V gene, D gene, CDR3 protein, CDR3 DNA. D genes are given only for firm matches. Clone size, where shown, is once, few, many, or a class for clones that have expanded.

J gene: TRBJ2-7; clone size: -; V gene: TRBV7-6; D gene: -; CDR3 protein: CASSLAPTPLEEQYF; CDR3 DNA: TGTGCCAGCAGCTTAGCGCCGACCCCTCTTGAAGAGCAGTACTTC
J gene: TRBJ1-1; clone size: -; V gene: TRBV9; D gene: -; CDR3 protein: CASSSMDASLTEAFF; CDR3 DNA: TGTGCCAGCAGCTCCATGGACGCCAGCCTCACTGAAGCTTTCTTT
J gene: TRBJ2-7; clone size: -; V gene: TRBV7-6; D gene: -; CDR3 protein: CASSLVSRLANEQYF; CDR3 DNA: TGTGCCAGCAGCTTAGTCTCCCGGCTAGCCAACGAGCAGTACTTC
J gene: TRBJ1-4; clone size: once; V gene: TRBV4-1; D gene: -; CDR3 protein: CASSIRPPGQPPATNEKLFF; CDR3 DNA: TGCGCCAGCAGCATTCGCCCCCCAGGACAGCCACCTGCAACTAATGAAAAACTGTTTTTT
J gene: TRBJ2-3; clone size: -; V gene: TRBV29-1; D gene: -; CDR3 protein: CSARTDTQYF; CDR3 DNA: TGCAGCGCCAGAACAGATACGCAGTATTTT
J gene: TRBJ1-5; clone size: few; V gene: TRBV2; D gene: -; CDR3 protein: CASGATGTNQPQHF; CDR3 DNA: TGTGCCAGCGGGGCCACAGGGACAAATCAGCCCCAGCATTTT
J gene: TRBJ2-6; clone size: once; V gene: TRBV28; D gene: -; CDR3 protein: CASSLGTGANVLTF; CDR3 DNA: TGTGCCAGCAGTTTGGGGACCGGGGCCAACGTCCTGACTTTC
J gene: TRBJ1-1; clone size: -; V gene: TRBV5-4; D gene: TRBD1; CDR3 protein: CASSPGQQDTEAFF; CDR3 DNA: TGTGCCAGCAGCCCGGGACAGCAAGACACTGAAGCTTTCTTT
J gene: TRBJ2-1; clone size: -; V gene: TRBV15; D gene: -; CDR3 protein: CATSRLRFPLVF; CDR3 DNA: TGTGCCACCAGCAGATTGAGGTTCCCCCTGGTCTTC
J gene: TRBJ1-4; clone size: -; V gene: TRBV9; D gene: TRBD1; CDR3 protein: CASSVEGLMGADRVNEKLFF; CDR3 DNA: TGTGCCAGCAGCGTAGAAGGTCTTATGGGAGCGGACAGGGTAAATGAAAAACTGTTTTTT
J gene: TRBJ1-4; clone size: -; V gene: TRBV28; D gene: -; CDR3 protein: CASSRDSANEKLFF; CDR3 DNA: TGTGCCAGCAGCCGGGACTCGGCAAATGAAAAACTGTTTTTT
J gene: TRBJ1-1; clone size: -; V gene: TRBV5-8; D gene: TRBD1; CDR3 protein: CASSLAGGGTEAFF; CDR3 DNA: TGTGCCAGCAGCTTGGCAGGGGGAGGGACTGAAGCTTTCTTT
J gene: TRBJ2-2; clone size: -; V gene: TRBV7-2; D gene: TRBD1; CDR3 protein: CASSRRQGALGGELFF; CDR3 DNA: TGTGCCAGCAGCAGACGACAGGGGGCTCTGGGCGGGGAGCTGTTTTTT
J gene: TRBJ2-5; clone size: -; V gene: TRBV9; D gene: TRBD1; CDR3 protein: CASSVDRGWETQYF; CDR3 DNA: TGTGCCAGCAGCGTGGACAGGGGGTGGGAGACCCAGTACTTC
J gene: TRBJ1-5; clone size: -; V gene: TRBV10-2; D gene: -; CDR3 protein: CASSARFSNQPQHF; CDR3 DNA: TGCGCCAGCAGTGCTAGGTTTAGCAATCAGCCCCAGCATTTT
J gene: TRBJ2-6; clone size: -; V gene: TRBV9; D gene: -; CDR3 protein: CASSVGASGANVLTF; CDR3 DNA: TGTGCCAGCAGCGTAGGGGCATCTGGGGCCAACGTCCTGACTTTC
J gene: TRBJ2-7; clone size: -; V gene: TRBV11-2; D gene: TRBD1; CDR3 protein: CASSPRGRGSHEQYF; CDR3 DNA: TGTGCCAGCAGCCCCCGGGGCAGGGGGTCTCACGAGCAGTACTTC
J gene: TRBJ2-2; clone size: -; V gene: TRBV7-3; D gene: TRBD2; CDR3 protein: CASSLLSGRALGGELFF; CDR3 DNA: TGTGCCAGCAGCTTACTAAGCGGGAGGGCCCTCGGCGGGGAGCTGTTTTTT
J gene: TRBJ2-5; clone size: -; V gene: TRBV5-1; D gene: -; CDR3 protein: CASNFGANQETQYF; CDR3 DNA: TGCGCCAGCAACTTCGGCGCAAATCAAGAGACCCAGTACTTC
J gene: TRBJ1-2; clone size: -; V gene: TRBV28; D gene: -; CDR3 protein: CASSFKFGPYGYTF; CDR3 DNA: TGTGCCAGCAGTTTCAAGTTTGGCCCCTATGGCTACACCTTC
J gene: TRBJ2-7; clone size: -; V gene: TRBV2; D gene: TRBD2; CDR3 protein: CASSARLAGGSEQYF; CDR3 DNA: TGTGCCAGCAGTGCGAGACTAGCGGGAGGCTCCGAGCAGTACTTC
J gene: TRBJ2-7; clone size: -; V gene: TRBV11-1; D gene: -; CDR3 protein: CASSLGLSPHEQYF; CDR3 DNA: TGTGCCAGCAGCTTAGGCCTCTCCCCACACGAGCAGTACTTC
J gene: TRBJ1-5; clone size: few; V gene: TRBV6-1; D gene: -; CDR3 protein: CASSSNQPQHF; CDR3 DNA: TGTGCCAGCAGTAGCAATCAGCCCCAGCATTTT
J gene: TRBJ2-7; clone size: -; V gene: TRBV6-1; D gene: TRBD1; CDR3 protein: CASSDQGTGWAYEQYF; CDR3 DNA: TGTGCCAGCAGTGACCAGGGGACAGGGTGGGCCTACGAGCAGTACTTC
J gene: TRBJ1-4; clone size: -; V gene: TRBV15; D gene: -; CDR3 protein: CATNTPDGNEKLFF; CDR3 DNA: TGTGCCACCAACACCCCGGACGGTAATGAAAAACTGTTTTTT
J gene: TRBJ2-3; clone size: -; V gene: TRBV14; D gene: -; CDR3 protein: CASSHDWRDDADTQYF; CDR3 DNA: TGTGCCAGCAGCCACGATTGGCGGGACGATGCAGATACGCAGTATTTT
J gene: TRBJ2-5; clone size: -; V gene: TRBV7-3; D gene: TRBD2; CDR3 protein: CASSLERGETQYF; CDR3 DNA: TGTGCCAGCAGCCTTGAGCGGGGCGAGACCCAGTACTTC
J gene: TRBJ1-5; clone size: -; V gene: TRBV19; D gene: TRBD1; CDR3 protein: CASTRGEAGNQPQHF; CDR3 DNA: TGTGCCAGTACCAGGGGGGAGGCGGGCAATCAGCCCCAGCATTTT
J gene: TRBJ1-2; clone size: -; V gene: TRBV9; D gene: TRBD1; CDR3 protein: CASSAATGLYYGYTF; CDR3 DNA: TGTGCCAGCAGCGCCGCGACAGGGCTCTACTATGGCTACACCTTC
J gene: TRBJ2-3; clone size: -; V gene: TRBV18; D gene: -; CDR3 protein: CASSPPRGFADTQYF; CDR3 DNA: TGTGCCAGCTCACCACCTCGGGGCTTCGCAGATACGCAGTATTTT
J gene: TRBJ2-7; clone size: -; V gene: TRBV28; D gene: -; CDR3 protein: CASSSRDWIYEQYF; CDR3 DNA: TGTGCCAGCAGTTCTCGGGACTGGATCTACGAGCAGTACTTC
J gene: TRBJ2-7; clone size: -; V gene: TRBV6-1; D gene: TRBD1; CDR3 protein: CASTMGQLYEQYF; CDR3 DNA: TGTGCCAGCACTATGGGACAGCTCTACGAGCAGTACTTC
J gene: TRBJ2-7; clone size: -; V gene: TRBV7-2; D gene: -; CDR3 protein: CASSLADGYEQYF; CDR3 DNA: TGTGCCAGCAGCTTAGCCGACGGATACGAGCAGTACTTC
J gene: TRBJ2-2; clone size: -; V gene: TRBV11-1; D gene: TRBD1; CDR3 protein: CASSSGQGRTGELFF; CDR3 DNA: TGTGCCAGCAGCTCGGGACAGGGGCGGACCGGGGAGCTGTTTTTT
J gene: TRBJ2-1; clone size: -; V gene: TRBV27; D gene: -; CDR3 protein: CASIPRLALYNEQFF; CDR3 DNA: TGTGCCAGCATTCCCCGCCTAGCGCTTTACAATGAGCAGTTCTTC
J gene: TRBJ2-2; clone size: -; V gene: TRBV7-2; D gene: -; CDR3 protein: CASNTDRNTGELFF; CDR3 DNA: TGTGCCAGCAACACGGACCGGAACACCGGGGAGCTGTTTTTT
J gene: TRBJ2-7; clone size: -; V gene: TRBV5-1; D gene: -; CDR3 protein: CASSPSPGPYEQYF; CDR3 DNA: TGCGCCAGCAGCCCCTCCCCGGGGCCCTACGAGCAGTACTTC
J gene: TRBJ2-1; clone size: -; V gene: TRBV11-2; D gene: TRBD1; CDR3 protein: CASSSRQGSSYNEQFF; CDR3 DNA: TGTGCCAGCAGCTCCCGACAGGGAAGTTCCTACAATGAGCAGTTCTTC
J gene: TRBJ1-1; clone size: -; V gene: TRBV7-9; D gene: TRBD1; CDR3 protein: CASRTTGANTEAFF; CDR3 DNA: TGTGCCAGCAGAACGACAGGGGCGAACACTGAAGCTTTCTTT
J gene: TRBJ2-5; clone size: -; V gene: TRBV7-2; D gene: TRBD1; CDR3 protein: CASSLGQGVAQETQYF; CDR3 DNA: TGTGCCAGCAGCCTCGGACAGGGGGTTGCCCAAGAGACCCAGTACTTC
J gene: TRBJ1-3; clone size: -; V gene: TRBV13; D gene: TRBD1; CDR3 protein: CASSQTEGQYFGNTIYF; CDR3 DNA: TGTGCCAGCAGCCAAACAGAGGGACAGTACTTTGGAAACACCATATATTTT
J gene: TRBJ2-4; clone size: -; V gene: TRBV25-1; D gene: -; CDR3 protein: CASSDNSVAKNIQYF; CDR3 DNA: TGTGCCAGCAGTGATAACTCGGTGGCCAAAAACATTCAGTACTTC
J gene: TRBJ1-5; clone size: -; V gene: TRBV10-2; D gene: -; CDR3 protein: CASSAPWQPQHF; CDR3 DNA: TGCGCCAGCAGCGCCCCATGGCAGCCCCAGCATTTT
J gene: TRBJ1-1; clone size: -; V gene: TRBV6-5; D gene: -; CDR3 protein: CASRPSEGGNTEAFF; CDR3 DNA: TGTGCCAGCAGACCGTCGGAAGGTGGGAACACTGAAGCTTTCTTT
J gene: TRBJ2-1; clone size: -; V gene: TRBV5-6; D gene: TRBD1; CDR3 protein: CASSVGQLLYNEQFF; CDR3 DNA: TGTGCCAGCAGCGTGGGACAGCTCTTATACAATGAGCAGTTCTTC
J gene: TRBJ2-7; clone size: -; V gene: TRBV7-2; D gene: -; CDR3 protein: CASSLLGIDEQYF; CDR3 DNA: TGTGCCAGCAGCTTATTAGGGATTGACGAGCAGTACTTC
J gene: TRBJ2-7; clone size: -; V gene: TRBV5-8; D gene: -; CDR3 protein: CASSRYEQYF; CDR3 DNA: TGTGCCAGCAGCAGATACGAGCAGTACTTC
J gene: TRBJ1-3; clone size: once; V gene: TRBV28; D gene: TRBD1; CDR3 protein: CASSSTGGGNTIYF; CDR3 DNA: TGTGCCAGCAGCTCCACAGGGGGCGGAAACACCATATATTTT
J gene: TRBJ2-1; clone size: once; V gene: TRBV9; D gene: -; CDR3 protein: CASSVELSSYNEQFF; CDR3 DNA: TGTGCCAGCAGCGTAGAGTTAAGCTCCTACAATGAGCAGTTCTTC
J gene: TRBJ2-7; clone size: -; V gene: TRBV13; D gene: TRBD2; CDR3 protein: CASSLGRGERAYEQYF; CDR3 DNA: TGTGCCAGCAGCTTAGGCCGGGGGGAAAGGGCCTACGAGCAGTACTTC
J gene: TRBJ2-1; clone size: -; V gene: TRBV5-1; D gene: TRBD2; CDR3 protein: CASSIRTSSYNEQFF; CDR3 DNA: TGCGCCAGCAGCATACGGACTAGTTCCTACAATGAGCAGTTCTTC
J gene: TRBJ2-2; clone size: -; V gene: TRBV10-3; D gene: -; CDR3 protein: CAIRGRIGELFF; CDR3 DNA: TGTGCCATCAGGGGGCGCATCGGGGAGCTGTTTTTT
J gene: TRBJ1-2; clone size: -; V gene: TRBV6-1; D gene: -; CDR3 protein: CASSEVGGYTF; CDR3 DNA: TGTGCCAGCAGTGAAGTGGGTGGCTACACCTTC